This T cell receptor beta chain emerged from a study of blood T cell repertoires in COVID-19. As for the study in general: PBMCs, B-cell-depleted T cells, or T cells were the source of the cDNA or gDNA that made up the material.

In the original workflow: Using reference gene primer amplification, nucleated cell counts were estimated. Generated by immunoSEQ multiplex PCR, the TCRdb table keeps only in-frame clones and is missing some. V and J calls and clone size come straight from that table; D and trimming were deduced from the DNA. The table has about 210,000 clones, 82% seen once; the top ten hold approximately 12%. This clonotype was sampled from a woman between 35 and 50 years old with acute or convalescent COVID-19. Sequencing used peripheral blood.

The DNA of the CDR3 is TGTGCCAGCAGCGATAGCGGCTACAATGAGCAGTTCTTC. Translating gives CASSDSGYNEQFF. This chain links TRBV6-5 with TRBJ2-1, with D possibly being TRBD2 (6 bases). The CDR3 consists of 13 residues. V was pared by 6 bases and J by 3 bases, with 9 bases between. Germline assignment: CDR1 MNHEY and CDR2 SVGAGI.